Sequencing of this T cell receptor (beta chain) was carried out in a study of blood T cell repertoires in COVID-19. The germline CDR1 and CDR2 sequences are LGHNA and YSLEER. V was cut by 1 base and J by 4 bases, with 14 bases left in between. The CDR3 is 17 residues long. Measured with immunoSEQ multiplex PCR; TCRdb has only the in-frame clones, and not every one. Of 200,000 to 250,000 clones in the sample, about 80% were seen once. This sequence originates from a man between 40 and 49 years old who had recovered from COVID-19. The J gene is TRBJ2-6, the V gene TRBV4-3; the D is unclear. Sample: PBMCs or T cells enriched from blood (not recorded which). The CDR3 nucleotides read TGCGCCAGCAGCCAAGGGGCTGGGTTCTTAGGGGCCAACGTCCTGACTTTC. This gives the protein CASSQGAGFLGANVLTF.